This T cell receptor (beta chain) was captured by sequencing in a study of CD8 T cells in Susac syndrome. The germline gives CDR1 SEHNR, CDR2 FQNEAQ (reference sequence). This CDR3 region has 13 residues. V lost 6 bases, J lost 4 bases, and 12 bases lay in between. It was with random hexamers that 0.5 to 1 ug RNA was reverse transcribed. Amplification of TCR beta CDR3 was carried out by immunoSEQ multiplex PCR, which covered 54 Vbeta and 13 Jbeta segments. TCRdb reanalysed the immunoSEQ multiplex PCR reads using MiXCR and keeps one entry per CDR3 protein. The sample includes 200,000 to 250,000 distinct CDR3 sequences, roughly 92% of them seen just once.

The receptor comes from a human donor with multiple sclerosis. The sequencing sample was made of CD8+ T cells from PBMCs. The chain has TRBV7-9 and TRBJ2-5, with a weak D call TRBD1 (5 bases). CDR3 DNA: TGTGCCAGCAGTTCGGACACTCTAGAGACCCAGTACTTC. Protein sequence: CASSSDTLETQYF.